What follows are 31 T cell receptor beta chains derived from one specimen sequenced in a study of cytomegalovirus exposure and HLA in healthy donors. PCR primers comprised 60 Vbeta and 13 Jbeta primers. Assay used: immunoSEQ multiplex PCR; TCRdb lists only in-frame clones, some missing. The sample shows about 190,000 clones, around 87% of them seen only once. The sample was PBMCs. All receptors derive from a boy aged 2 to 9 in good health and CMV-seronegative.

J is TRBJ2-2 and V is TRBV2; 13 nucleotides agree with TRBD2. The CDR3 has 18 residues. Germline assignment: CDR1 SNHLY and CDR2 FYNNEI. With V trimmed by 7 bases and J by 4 bases, 12 bases remained unmatched. CDR3 loop: CASTRLAGGRDGTGELFF. CDR3 nucleotides: TGTGCCAGCACTAGACTAGCGGGAGGCCGCGATGGCACCGGGGAGCTGTTTTTT.

As for this clone: The sample holds other DNA sequences that translate to the same CDR3. This chain links TRBV28 with TRBJ1-2, with TRBD1 identical over 8 bases. CDR3 length equals 13 residues. With V trimmed by 5 bases and J by 6 bases, 5 bases remained unmatched. CDR1 and CDR2 from the germline V gene are MDHEN and SYDVKM. The CDR3 DNA is TGTGCCAGCAGTCGCCGACAGGGGAATGGCTACACCTTC. This sequence encodes CASSRRQGNGYTF.

The chain has TRBV6-5 and TRBJ2-1; TRBD1 is a possible D gene (5 bases). Trimming pared 4 bases from V and 4 bases from J, leaving 8 bases between. The CDR3 has 13 residues. The V gene's germline CDR1 is MNHEY and CDR2 SVGAGI. The CDR3 is CASSSRQYNEQFF. The CDR3 bases are TGTGCCAGCAGTTCAAGACAGTACAATGAGCAGTTCTTC.

V gene TRBV21-1 combines with J gene TRBJ2-2; the listed D gene, TRBD2, was not tested against the DNA. TRBV21-1 is listed as a pseudogene. CDR3 length: 13 amino acids. The CDR3 reads CASSKGGTGELFF. For the CDR3, the DNA is TGTGCCAGCAGCAAAGGCGGCACCGGGGAGCTGTTTTTT.

This clone was recorded only once. V and J are TRBV7-9 and TRBJ2-7; no clear D gene. V lost 5 bases and J 6 bases, leaving 23 bases between the germline ends. There are 16 residues in the CDR3. The germline V gene has CDR1 SEHNR and CDR2 FQNEAQ (reference sequence). The CDR3 region is CASSAPVNPLFSEQYF. CDR3 nucleotide sequence: TGTGCCAGCAGCGCCCCTGTGAATCCCCTTTTTAGCGAGCAGTACTTC. The complete variable domain, with remaining parts taken from reference TRBV7-9 and TRBJ2-7, reads DTGVSQNPRHKITKRGQNVTFRCDPISEHNRLYWYRQTLGQGPEFLTYFQNEAQLEKSRLLSDRFSAERPKGSFSTLEIQRTEQGDSAMYLCASSAPVNPLFSEQYFGPGTRLTVT.

The rearrangement joins TRBV9 to TRBJ2-1, with D perhaps matching TRBD2 (6 bases). The CDR3 totals 17 residues. Germline CDR1 reads SGDLS; CDR2 reads YYNGEE. V was cut by 0 bases and J by 0 bases, with 13 bases left in between. CDR3 in amino acids: CASSVELLGSSYNEQFF. The CDR3, as DNA: TGTGCCAGCAGCGTAGAACTCCTCGGGAGCTCCTACAATGAGCAGTTCTTC.

J is TRBJ2-7 and V is TRBV2, with 9 bases identical to TRBD1. This CDR3 contains 13 residues. CDR1 is SNHLY, CDR2 FYNNEI, per germline. Germline trimming cut 10 bases from V and 6 bases from J; bases unmatched to any gene: 10. CDR3 amino acids: CAIEEGTGSEQYF. Here the CDR3 DNA reads TGTGCCATCGAGGAGGGGACAGGGTCCGAGCAGTACTTC.

The V gene is TRBV11-2, the J gene TRBJ2-7, with 9 positions matching TRBD1. From germline, CDR1 is SGHAT and CDR2 FQNNGV. J gave up 3 bases and V 1 base, and 7 bases lay outside the gene matches. The CDR3 is 16 residues long. The CDR3 coding sequence is TGTGCCAGCAGCTTAGGCAACCGGGACAGGGACTACGAGCAGTACTTC. It codes for CASSLGNRDRDYEQYF.

The chain has TRBV7-8 and TRBJ1-1, with D possibly TRBD1 on 6 matching bases. The CDR3 loop spans 15 amino acids. Germline CDR1 SGHVS, CDR2 FQNEAQ. With 5 bases removed from V and 1 base from J, the gap between germline ends came to 14 bases. The CDR3 DNA is TGTGCCAGCAGCCCGCACAGGGTCCCGAACACTGAAGCTTTCTTT. Translating gives CASSPHRVPNTEAFF.

The rearrangement joins TRBV9 to TRBJ1-3, with D tentatively TRBD1 (5 bases). From germline, CDR1 is SGDLS and CDR2 YYNGEE. The CDR3 is 15 amino acids. Trimming took off 0 bases at V and 4 bases at J, with 11 bases between the two ends. The CDR3 here is CASSVEPGLGNTIYF. The CDR3 bases are TGTGCCAGCAGCGTAGAGCCAGGGTTAGGAAACACCATATATTTT.

The chain uses TRBV15 and TRBJ1-5, with a tentative D call TRBD1 (5 bases). CDR1 is LNHNV and CDR2 is YYDKDF in the germline V gene (reference sequence). The V end lost 0 bases, the J end lost 0 bases, and 9 bases lay between the germline ends. CDR3 length: 16 amino acids. CDR3 in amino acids: CATSREVGVSNQPQHF. For the CDR3, the DNA is TGTGCCACCAGCAGAGAGGTAGGGGTTAGCAATCAGCCCCAGCATTTT. Based on the CDR3 plus reference TRBV15 and TRBJ1-5, the full variable domain is DAMVIQNPRYQVTQFGKPVTLSCSQTLNHNVMYWYQQKSSQAPKLLFHYYDKDFNNEADTPDNFQSRRPNTSFCFLDIRSPGLGDTAMYLCATSREVGVSNQPQHFGDGTRLSIL.

V and J are TRBV5-6 and TRBJ2-5; tentatively, D is TRBD1 (5 bases). The CDR3 contains 14 residues. From germline, CDR1 is SGHDT and CDR2 YYEEEE. V lost 0 bases to trimming and J lost 0 bases, with 6 bases between them. The chain's CDR3 is CASSLVGHQETQYF. The DNA of the CDR3 is TGTGCCAGCAGCTTGGTGGGGCACCAAGAGACCCAGTACTTC.

This clone occurred once. V and J are TRBV6-1 and TRBJ1-5; D gene uncertain. This CDR3 region has 15 residues. Trimming took 0 bases from V and 4 from J, leaving 10 bases between them. Germline V gene sequence: CDR1 MNHNS, CDR2 SASEGT. The CDR3: CASSEANRPNQPQHF. The DNA of the CDR3 is TGTGCCAGCAGTGAAGCGAACAGACCAAATCAGCCCCAGCATTTT.

This chain links TRBV27 with TRBJ2-1; TRBD1 aligns across 7 bases. The CDR3 runs to 13 residues. Germline V gene sequence: CDR1 MNHEY, CDR2 SMNVEV (reference sequence). Losses at the gene ends were 5 bases for V and 12 bases for J; bases not matched to a gene: 10. The CDR3 region has the DNA TGTGCCAGCAGTCCCCGACAGGGTTTAAGGCAGTTCTTC. Translating it yields CASSPRQGLRQFF.

The V and J genes are TRBV28 and TRBJ2-2; D call uncertain. CDR1 and CDR2 from the germline V gene are MDHEN and SYDVKM. The CDR3 loop spans 14 amino acids. The V end lost 4 bases, the J end lost 8 bases, and 14 bases lay between the germline ends. CDR3 nucleotide sequence: TGTGCCAGCAGTTCTTTCCGACTCCATGGGGAGCTGTTTTTT. Protein sequence: CASSSFRLHGELFF.

The gene calls are TRBV6-6 and TRBJ1-2, with D possibly being TRBD1 (5 bases). Trimming removed 7 bases from V and 5 bases from J, with 17 bases in between. Germline V gene sequence: CDR1 MNHNY, CDR2 SVGAGI (reference sequence). CDR3 length: 14 amino acids. CDR3: CASNPTGGYYGYTF. The CDR3 DNA reads TGTGCCAGCAACCCGACCGGGGGTTATTATGGCTACACCTTC.

The chain links TRBV7-8 to TRBJ1-2; weak D call: TRBD1 (5 bases). Germline CDR1 and CDR2: SGHVS and FQNEAQ. The CDR3 is 15 amino acids. V lost 3 bases and J lost 4, with 15 bases in between. In DNA form, the CDR3 reads TGTGCCAGCAGCTTCGGGACTGGTACTCTCTATGGCTACACCTTC. It codes for CASSFGTGTLYGYTF.

This sequence joins TRBV4-1 and TRBJ2-5, with 10 bases aligning to TRBD2. Germline CDR1 is MGHRA and CDR2 is YSYEKL. The V and J ends lost 1 base and 5 bases, in that order; junction bases with no gene match: 4. This CDR3 comprises 15 residues. CDR3 loop: CASSQGSGGAETQYF. DNA for the CDR3: TGCGCCAGCAGCCAAGGAAGCGGGGGGGCGGAGACCCAGTACTTC.

The gene calls are TRBV5-1 and TRBJ2-7; tentatively, D is TRBD2 (5 bases). The V gene's germline CDR1 is SGHRS and CDR2 YFSETQ. The CDR3 has 14 amino acids. Trimming shortened V by 2 bases and J by 3 bases, and 12 bases separated the two germline ends. Here the CDR3 DNA reads TGCGCCAGCAGCTTAGCGGTGGGAAACTACGAGCAGTACTTC. This translates into CASSLAVGNYEQYF.

This clone was picked up a small number of times. This sequence joins TRBV6-5 and TRBJ1-1; unclear D gene. Trimming stripped 1 base from V and 0 bases from J, with 3 bases between. The germline V gene encodes CDR1 MNHEY and CDR2 SVGAGI. The CDR3 runs 13 residues. The CDR3 coding sequence is TGTGCCAGCAGTTACTTCATGAACACTGAAGCTTTCTTT. Translating gives CASSYFMNTEAFF.

The J gene is TRBJ2-1, the V gene TRBV6-1; TRBD2 might be the D (6 bases). CDR3 length: 15 residues. Trimming took off 0 bases at V and 7 bases at J, with 13 bases between the two ends. CDR1 MNHNS and CDR2 SASEGT come from the germline V gene. CDR3 residues: CASSEAMGGRNEQFF. In nucleotides, the CDR3 is TGTGCCAGCAGTGAAGCGATGGGAGGTCGGAATGAGCAGTTCTTC.

The chain joins TRBV6-4 to TRBJ1-5; 7 bases line up with TRBD1. After removal of 8 bases from V and 0 bases from J, the junction contained 10 bases not matched to a gene. CDR3 length equals 16 residues. Germline loops: CDR1 MRHNA, CDR2 SNTAGT. For the CDR3, the DNA is TGTGCCAGCCGTAGGGGGCCGACCTATAGCAATCAGCCCCAGCATTTT. This encodes CASRRGPTYSNQPQHF.

This rearrangement joins TRBV27 to TRBJ1-5; 7 nucleotides line up with TRBD1. Germline V gives CDR1 MNHEY, CDR2 SMNVEV (reference sequence). V trimming: 8 bases; J trimming: 3 bases; junction bases outside the gene matches: 10. There are 15 residues in the CDR3. Written as DNA, the CDR3 is TGTGCCAGCGGGGGATCGGGACAGCTCAATCAGCCCCAGCATTTT. It codes for CASGGSGQLNQPQHF.

The chain couples TRBV5-7 to TRBJ2-4, with 7 bases aligning to TRBD1. TRBV5-7 is marked as an open reading frame, function uncertain. J was trimmed by 7 bases and V by 2 bases; bases with no gene match: 0. This CDR3 comprises 12 residues. Here the CDR3 DNA reads TGTGCCAGCAGCTTACAGGGGAACATTCAGTACTTC. Its translation is CASSLQGNIQYF.

This chain joins TRBV30 and TRBJ1-6; 7 nucleotides line up with TRBD1. The CDR3 length is 14 residues. The V segment lost 3 bases and the J segment 13 bases; nucleotides outside the gene matches: 12. CDR1 and CDR2 (germline): GTSNPN, SVGIG (reference sequence). The CDR3 nucleotides read TGTGCCTGGAGGGCCCGACAGGGTATATTTCCCCTCCACTTT. Its translation: CAWRARQGIFPLHF. Supplemented by reference TRBV30 and TRBJ1-6, the full variable domain reads SQTIHQWPATLVQPVGSPLSLECTVEGTSNPNLYWYRQAAGRGLQLLFYSVGIGQISSEVPQNLSASRPQDRQFILSSKKLLLSDSGFYLCAWRARQGIFPLHFGNGTRLTVT.

This clone was recorded only once. This chain links TRBV5-5 with TRBJ2-3, with D perhaps TRBD1 (5 bases). With 4 bases removed from V and 2 bases from J, the gap between germline ends came to 17 bases. Looked up from germline, CDR1 is SGHKS and CDR2 is YYEKEE (reference sequence). This CDR3 contains 16 residues. The CDR3 spells CASSPDPGHATDTQYF. CDR3 coding DNA: TGTGCCAGCAGCCCGGACCCCGGACACGCCACAGATACGCAGTATTTT.

This clone was recorded once. The chain employs TRBV6-1 and TRBJ2-7; D is perhaps TRBD2 (5 bases). Germline loops: CDR1 MNHNS, CDR2 SASEGT. The length of the CDR3 is 13 residues. Trimming stripped 5 bases from V and 4 bases from J, with 12 bases between. The DNA for the CDR3 is TGTGCCAGCAGTCTGCGGGTTACTTACGAGCAGTACTTC. Translated, it gives CASSLRVTYEQYF.

Here the CDR3 DNA reads TGTGCCAGCAGCTTACCTTCAGACTTGCTAGCCAAAAACATTCAGTACTTC. Its protein is CASSLPSDLLAKNIQYF. This sequence joins TRBV7-2 and TRBJ2-4; the D is unclear. Per the germline V gene, CDR1 is SGHTA and CDR2 is FQGNSA. The CDR3 runs to 17 residues. The V end was cut by 2 bases, the J end by 0 bases, with 14 bases between.

The genes are TRBV15 and TRBJ2-5, with 8 bases lining up with TRBD1. Germline V gene sequence: CDR1 LNHNV, CDR2 YYDKDF (reference sequence). The CDR3 runs 15 residues. J lost 5 bases, V lost 5 bases, and 10 bases had no gene match. The CDR3 DNA reads TGTGCCACCAGCCCCCAACAGGGGGACTGGGAGACCCAGTACTTC. The encoded protein is CATSPQQGDWETQYF.

The CDR3 nucleotides are TGTGCCATCAGTGAGTCTCAGGGGAATAATTCACCCCTCCACTTT. It yields the protein CAISESQGNNSPLHF. This rearrangement joins TRBV10-3 to TRBJ1-6; tentative D call: TRBD1 (6 bases). This CDR3 region has 15 residues. V lost 0 bases to trimming and J lost 5 bases, with 8 bases between them. Germline CDR1 reads ENHRY; CDR2 reads SYGVKD.

The CDR3 DNA reads TGTGCCAGCAGCGTAGAGACAGGGGTAGGAAACACCATATATTTT. It encodes CASSVETGVGNTIYF. This chain connects TRBV9 to TRBJ1-3; 8 bases agree with TRBD1. The J segment lost 4 bases and the V segment lost 0 bases, leaving 3 bases of the junction unmatched. The CDR3 has 15 amino acids. Germline assignment: CDR1 SGDLS and CDR2 YYNGEE.